This TCR beta chain emerged from a study of T cell responses to AZD1222 COVID-19 vaccine. Study-level points and caveats: Unmutated variant regions reportedly attract nearly half of all spike-specific TCRs.

Timing groups of about 4 and about 12 weeks for second doses were pooled. This CDR3 contains 14 residues. CDR1 and CDR2 from the germline V gene are LNHDA and SQIVND (reference sequence). Trimming took 4 bases from V and 4 from J, leaving 14 bases between them. Points on this clone: Its antigen is not known.

Generated by immunoSEQ multiplex PCR, the TCRdb table keeps only in-frame clones and is missing some. The sample consists of under 150,000 clones, about 91% of them appearing once. V gene TRBV19 combines with J gene TRBJ2-7, with TRBD1 as a possible D gene (6 bases). This TCR came from an adult who received the AZD1222 COVID-19 vaccine. Here the sequenced sample was peripheral blood, taken 28 days after the second AZD1222 dose. CDR3 sequence (DNA): TGTGCCAGTAGTACCACAGGGTCCGGATACGAGCAGTACTTC. As protein: CASSTTGSGYEQYF. The full variable domain, completed using reference TRBV19 and TRBJ2-7, is DGGITQSPKYLFRKEGQNVTLSCEQNLNHDAMYWYRQDPGQGLRLIYYSQIVNDFQKGDIAEGYSVSREKKESFPLTVTSAQKNPTAFYLCASSTTGSGYEQYFGPGTRLTVT.